A single sample is the source of the 5 T cell receptor beta chains below, sequenced in a study of technical replicates of blood from a handful of donors. Libraries were prepared by immunoSEQ multiplex PCR; TCRdb keeps only in-frame clonotypes and omits some of them. The sample has about 100,000 clones, over 90% seen once. What was sequenced was T cells isolated from PBMCs. All receptors derive from a human donor in good health.

DNA for the CDR3: TGTGCCAGCAGCTTAATGGCCACGGAGACCCAGTACTTC. Amino acids: CASSLMATETQYF. This chain connects TRBV7-6 to TRBJ2-5; D is uncertain. CDR1 and CDR2 from the germline V gene are SGHVS and FNYEAQ. The CDR3 is 13 residues long. Deletions cut 2 bases from V and 5 bases from J, with 9 bases between.

V is TRBV7-6 and J is TRBJ2-2; D is unclear. Between the trimmed V and J ends, which lost 2 bases and 1 base, there was a span of 17 bases. Germline assignment: CDR1 SGHVS and CDR2 FNYEAQ. The CDR3 sequence is 18 residues long. This CDR3 is CASSLTLRGQQNTGELFF. CDR3 in DNA: TGTGCCAGCAGCTTAACTCTTCGTGGGCAGCAGAACACCGGGGAGCTGTTTTTT. Full variable domain (outside the CDR3, taken from reference TRBV7-6 and TRBJ2-2): GAGVSQSPRYKVTKRGQDVALRCDPISGHVSLYWYRQALGQGPEFLTYFNYEAQQDKSGLPNDRFSAERPEGSISTLTIQRTEQRDSAMYRCASSLTLRGQQNTGELFFGEGSRLTVL.

The chain is built from TRBV5-1 and TRBJ2-7, with a weak D call TRBD1 (6 bases). CDR1 SGHRS and CDR2 YFSETQ come from the germline V gene. V gave up 3 bases and J gave up 5 bases, with 9 bases separating them. The CDR3 is 12 amino acids. The CDR3 sequence: CASSSQGNEQYF. The DNA of the CDR3 is TGCGCCAGCAGCTCACAGGGTAACGAGCAGTACTTC.

The V gene is TRBV7-9, the J gene TRBJ1-4, with 8 bases fitting TRBD1. V was pared by 1 base and J by 6 bases, with 7 bases of the junction left unmatched. The germline CDR1 and CDR2 sequences are SEHNR and FQNEAQ (reference sequence). This CDR3 region has 16 residues. The CDR3 loop reads CASSLDRGRLDEKLFF. The CDR3 DNA is TGTGCCAGCAGCTTAGACAGGGGGAGGTTGGATGAAAAACTGTTTTTT.

V and J are TRBV11-3 and TRBJ2-1; D call uncertain. The germline V gene encodes CDR1 SGHNT and CDR2 YENEEA. The CDR3 is made up of 13 amino acids. Trimming took 4 bases from V and 10 from J, leaving 14 bases between them. The CDR3 reads CASSSTSSREQFF. Written as DNA, the CDR3 is TGTGCCAGCAGCTCGACATCCTCAAGGGAGCAGTTCTTC.